The entry below describes one TCR beta chain. TCRdb's table, derived via immunoSEQ multiplex PCR, lists solely in-frame clones and lacks some. The sample shows just over 60,000 clones, over 80% of them seen only once. The V and J ends lost 9 bases and 7 bases, in that order; junction bases with no gene match: 12. There are 16 residues in the CDR3. This sample is drawn from a study of T cell changes during pregnancy in multiple sclerosis. The rearrangement links TRBV23-1 to TRBJ2-7, with 16 nucleotides matching TRBD2. TRBV23-1 is an open reading frame, and its role is uncertain. This TCR came from a female donor in good health, enrolled as a control in a pregnancy study. Sequencing was performed on peripheral blood, taken in the second trimester of pregnancy. CDR3 in amino acids: CARPGLAGGVFVEQYF. CDR3 bases: TGCGCCAGACCGGGACTAGCGGGAGGGGTCTTCGTTGAGCAGTACTTC.